This TCR beta chain was captured in a study of T-cell memory formation after mild COVID-19 (dated by TCRdb to about 2021). Regarding the research as a whole: Most TCR sequence clusters were specific to one of the two donors. The cohort comprised two young, previously healthy adult volunteers, one female and one male. In a couple of donors, T-cell clones that expanded and contracted after mild COVID-19 were followed by sequencing TCRalpha and TCRbeta repertoires longitudinally.

Remarks on this clonotype: What this receptor recognizes is not known. No per-base quality is available; no much larger clone lies one base away.

The V end loses 2 bases and the J end loses 0 bases, and a stretch of 5 bases separates them. CDR1 and CDR2 are drawn from the germline V gene: KGHSH, LQKENI. Measured from the cysteine to the phenylalanine, the CDR3 is 14 residues long. Only the CDR3 part of the read is kept: 42 bases, read in frame from the first base. Sequencing used an Illumina NovaSeq 6000. TCRalpha and TCRbeta cDNA libraries were built by 5'RACE with constant-segment primers, adding sample barcodes and unique molecular identifiers. Trizol reagent was used to extract RNA from every sample. The libraries were amplified in two PCR steps, and the second step added a second sample barcode and Illumina TruSeq adapters. The libraries were sequenced on an Illumina NovaSeq using 2 x 150 bp paired-end reads. The paper's data handling went like this. Reads were demultiplexed and collapsed into UMI-guided consensus sequences with migec v1.2.7. Using mixcr v2.1.11, UMI consensuses were aligned to TRA and TRB V and J templates and then assembled into clonotypes. Clonotypes were classified as expanded or contracted when called significant by both edgeR and NoisET, with noise models trained on biological replicates. For edgeR calls, a false discovery rate-adjusted p below 0.01 and a log2 fold-change threshold of 1 were applied. PCA with hierarchical clustering of max-normalized trajectories of the 1000 most abundant clonotypes was used as exploratory dynamics analysis. Separately sequenced CD4+ and CD8+ repertoires were used to assign a CD4 or CD8 phenotype to each responding clone. TCRdb handled the public reads itself, with Q25 trimming in fastp and clone calling in MiXCR, and kept productive beta chains. Rows matching on CDR3 protein sequence are summarized as one entry with the most common DNA and genes. The V and J calls were not made by the authors but by TCRdb's processing. Across this sample there are around 120,000 distinct CDR3 sequences, with 16% seen only once. The ten largest make up approximately 15% of the sample.

PBMCs were isolated by Ficoll-Paque density gradient centrifugation. Summary of the overall study and its limitations: Whether the second-wave clones peaking on day 37 were SARS-CoV-2 specific was not confirmed. Some responding clones were detected in pre-infection memory, suggesting pre-existing cross-reactive memory T cells joined the SARS-CoV-2 response. Contracting CD4+ clones were located mainly in the CM and EM memory subsets, whereas CD8+ clones were found to be enriched in EMRA. The study included only a couple of mild cases, and larger cohorts that include severe cases with pre-infection samples were judged to be necessary. Clones that contracted from day 15 to 85 showed balanced CD4/CD8 phenotypes, whereas a second wave of clones that expanded from day 15 to 37 leaned towards CD4+.

This receptor chain uses TRBV18 and TRBJ1-3; no confident D gene assignment can be made. The source is an adult woman who had mild COVID-19 (a few samples of this study predate the infection). The sample titles of this study are shuffled in the database, so cell type and time point are left out; the donor was told from shared clones. Sequenced material: PBMCs or a T cell subset sorted from them (not recorded which). The CDR3: CASSPGRSGNTIYF. The nucleotide sequence reads TGTGCCAGCTCACCAGGGCGCTCTGGAAACACCATATATTTT.